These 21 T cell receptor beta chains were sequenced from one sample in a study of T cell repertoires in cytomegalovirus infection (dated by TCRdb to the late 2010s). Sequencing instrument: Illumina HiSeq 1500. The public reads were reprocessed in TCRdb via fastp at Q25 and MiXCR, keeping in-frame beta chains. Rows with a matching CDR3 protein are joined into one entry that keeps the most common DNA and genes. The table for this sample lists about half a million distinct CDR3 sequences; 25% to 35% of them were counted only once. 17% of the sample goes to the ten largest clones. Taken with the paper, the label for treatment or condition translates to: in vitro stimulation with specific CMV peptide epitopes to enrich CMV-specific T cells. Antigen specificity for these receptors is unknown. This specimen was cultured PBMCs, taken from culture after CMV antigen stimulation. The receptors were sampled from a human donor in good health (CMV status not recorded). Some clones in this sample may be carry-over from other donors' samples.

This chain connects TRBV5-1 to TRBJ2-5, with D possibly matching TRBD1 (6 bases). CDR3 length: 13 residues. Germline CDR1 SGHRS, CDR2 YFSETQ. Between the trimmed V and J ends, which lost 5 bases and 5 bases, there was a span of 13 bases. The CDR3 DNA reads TGCGCCAGCAGAGCAGGGGAGTCTGAGACCCAGTACTTC. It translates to CASRAGESETQYF.

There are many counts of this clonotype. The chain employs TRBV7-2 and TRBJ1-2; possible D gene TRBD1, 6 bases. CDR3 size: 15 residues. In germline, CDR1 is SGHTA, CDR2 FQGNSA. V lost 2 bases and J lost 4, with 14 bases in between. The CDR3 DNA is TGTGCCAGCAGCTTATCCAGGGGCGAGAGCTATGGCTACACCTTC. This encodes CASSLSRGESYGYTF.

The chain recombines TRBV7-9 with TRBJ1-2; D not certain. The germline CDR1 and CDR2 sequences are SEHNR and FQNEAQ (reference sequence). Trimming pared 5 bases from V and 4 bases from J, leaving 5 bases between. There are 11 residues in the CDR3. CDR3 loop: CASSPAYGYTF. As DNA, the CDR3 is TGTGCCAGCAGCCCCGCCTATGGCTACACCTTC.

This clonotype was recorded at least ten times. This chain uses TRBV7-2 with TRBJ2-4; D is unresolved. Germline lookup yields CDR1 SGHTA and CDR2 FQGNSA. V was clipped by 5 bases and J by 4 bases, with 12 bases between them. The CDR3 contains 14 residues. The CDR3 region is CASSVSGPKNIQYF. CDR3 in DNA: TGTGCCAGCAGCGTATCCGGGCCTAAAAACATTCAGTACTTC.

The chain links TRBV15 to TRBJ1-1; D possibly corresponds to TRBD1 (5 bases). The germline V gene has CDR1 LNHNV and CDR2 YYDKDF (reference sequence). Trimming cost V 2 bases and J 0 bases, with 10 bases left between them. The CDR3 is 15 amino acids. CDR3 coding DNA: TGTGCCACCAGCAGACCCGACAGCCTGAACACTGAAGCTTTCTTT. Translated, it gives CATSRPDSLNTEAFF.

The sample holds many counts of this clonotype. The CDR3 region is CASSLASYSGANVLTF. CDR3 DNA sequence: TGTGCCAGCAGCTTAGCGTCGTACTCTGGGGCCAACGTCCTGACTTTC. The rearrangement links TRBV7-2 to TRBJ2-6; D not resolved. The CDR3 length is 16 residues. V gave up 0 bases and J gave up 0 bases, with 6 bases separating them. Germline V gene lookup returns CDR1 SGHTA and CDR2 FQGNSA. The full variable domain, completed using reference TRBV7-2 and TRBJ2-6, is GAGVSQSPSNKVTEKGKDVELRCDPISGHTALYWYRQSLGQGLEFLIYFQGNSAPDKSGLPSDRFSAERTGGSVSTLTIQRTQQEDSAVYLCASSLASYSGANVLTFGAGSRLTVL.

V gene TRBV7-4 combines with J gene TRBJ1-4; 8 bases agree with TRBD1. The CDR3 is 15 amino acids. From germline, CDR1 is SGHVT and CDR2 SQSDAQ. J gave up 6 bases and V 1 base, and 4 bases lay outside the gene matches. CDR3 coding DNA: TGTGCCAGCAGCTTAGGGATGGGACAGGATGAAAAACTGTTTTTT. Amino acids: CASSLGMGQDEKLFF.

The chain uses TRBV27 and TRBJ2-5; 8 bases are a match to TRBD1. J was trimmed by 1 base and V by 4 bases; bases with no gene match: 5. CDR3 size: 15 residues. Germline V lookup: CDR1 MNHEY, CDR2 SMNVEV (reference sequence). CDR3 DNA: TGTGCCAGCAGTTCGCACAGGGGGAGCCAAGAGACCCAGTACTTC. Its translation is CASSSHRGSQETQYF.

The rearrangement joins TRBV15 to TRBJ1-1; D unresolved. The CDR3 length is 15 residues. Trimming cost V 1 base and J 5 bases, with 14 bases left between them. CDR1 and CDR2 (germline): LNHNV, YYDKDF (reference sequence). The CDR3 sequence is CATSRVPPLGTEAFF. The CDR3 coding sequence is TGTGCCACCAGCAGAGTTCCGCCCCTAGGAACTGAAGCTTTCTTT. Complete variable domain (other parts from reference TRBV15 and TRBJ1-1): DAMVIQNPRYQVTQFGKPVTLSCSQTLNHNVMYWYQQKSSQAPKLLFHYYDKDFNNEADTPDNFQSRRPNTSFCFLDIRSPGLGDTAMYLCATSRVPPLGTEAFFGQGTRLTVV.

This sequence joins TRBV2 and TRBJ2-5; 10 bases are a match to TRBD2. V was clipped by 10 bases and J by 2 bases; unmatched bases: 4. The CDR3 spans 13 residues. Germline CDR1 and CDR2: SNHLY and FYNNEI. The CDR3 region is CATELAGQETQYF. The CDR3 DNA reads TGTGCCACTGAACTAGCGGGACAAGAGACCCAGTACTTC.

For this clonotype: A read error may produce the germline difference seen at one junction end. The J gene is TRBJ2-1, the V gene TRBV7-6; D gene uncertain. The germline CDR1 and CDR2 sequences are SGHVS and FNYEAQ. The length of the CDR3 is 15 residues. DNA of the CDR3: TGTGCCAGCAGCCCAGCCTCTTTTTCCTACAATGAGCAGATCTTC. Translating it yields CASSPASFSYNEQIF.

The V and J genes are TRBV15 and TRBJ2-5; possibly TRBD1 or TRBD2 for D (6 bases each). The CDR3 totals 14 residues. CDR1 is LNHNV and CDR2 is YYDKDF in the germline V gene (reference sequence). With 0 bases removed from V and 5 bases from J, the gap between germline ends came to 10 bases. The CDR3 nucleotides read TGTGCCACCAGCAGAGATCGGGGGCCGGAGACCCAGTACTTC. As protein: CATSRDRGPETQYF.

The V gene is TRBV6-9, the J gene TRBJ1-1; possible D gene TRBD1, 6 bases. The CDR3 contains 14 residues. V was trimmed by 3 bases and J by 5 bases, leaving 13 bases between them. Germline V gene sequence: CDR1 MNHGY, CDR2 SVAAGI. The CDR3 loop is CASSYNQGWTEAFF. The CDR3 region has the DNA TGTGCCAGCAGTTACAATCAGGGGTGGACTGAAGCTTTCTTT.

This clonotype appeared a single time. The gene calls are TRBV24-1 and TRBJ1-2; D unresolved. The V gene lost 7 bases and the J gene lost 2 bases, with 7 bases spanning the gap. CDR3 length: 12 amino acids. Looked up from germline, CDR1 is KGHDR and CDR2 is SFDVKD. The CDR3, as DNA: TGTGCCACCAGCGCTGAGAACTATGGCTACACCTTC. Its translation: CATSAENYGYTF.

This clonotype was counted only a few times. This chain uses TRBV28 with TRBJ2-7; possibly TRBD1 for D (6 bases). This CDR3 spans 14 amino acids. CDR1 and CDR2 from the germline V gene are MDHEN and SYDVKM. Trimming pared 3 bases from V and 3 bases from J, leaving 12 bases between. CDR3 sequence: CASSFVTGSYEQYF. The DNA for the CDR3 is TGTGCCAGCAGTTTCGTGACAGGCAGCTACGAGCAGTACTTC.

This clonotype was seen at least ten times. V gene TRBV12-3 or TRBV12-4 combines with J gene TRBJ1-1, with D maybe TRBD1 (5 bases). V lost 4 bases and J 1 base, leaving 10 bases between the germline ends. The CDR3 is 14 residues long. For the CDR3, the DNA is TGTGCCAGCAGTTCATACAGGAGGAACACTGAAGCTTTCTTT. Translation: CASSSYRRNTEAFF.

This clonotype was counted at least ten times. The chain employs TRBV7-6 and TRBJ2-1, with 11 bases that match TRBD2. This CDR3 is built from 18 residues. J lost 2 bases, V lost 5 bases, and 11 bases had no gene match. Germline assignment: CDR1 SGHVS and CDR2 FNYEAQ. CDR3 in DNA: TGTGCCAGCAGCCCCGTAACCGGGACTAGCGGAGCCTACAATGAGCAGTTCTTC. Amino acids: CASSPVTGTSGAYNEQFF. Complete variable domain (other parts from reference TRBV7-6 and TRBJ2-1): GAGVSQSPRYKVTKRGQDVALRCDPISGHVSLYWYRQALGQGPEFLTYFNYEAQQDKSGLPNDRFSAERPEGSISTLTIQRTEQRDSAMYRCASSPVTGTSGAYNEQFFGPGTRLTVL.

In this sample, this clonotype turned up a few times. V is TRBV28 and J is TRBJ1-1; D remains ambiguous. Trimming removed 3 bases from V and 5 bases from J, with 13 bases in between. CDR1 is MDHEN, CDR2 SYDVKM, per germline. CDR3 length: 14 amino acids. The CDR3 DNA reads TGTGCCAGCAGTTTTGTGGTGACTGCGACTGAAGCTTTCTTT. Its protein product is CASSFVVTATEAFF.

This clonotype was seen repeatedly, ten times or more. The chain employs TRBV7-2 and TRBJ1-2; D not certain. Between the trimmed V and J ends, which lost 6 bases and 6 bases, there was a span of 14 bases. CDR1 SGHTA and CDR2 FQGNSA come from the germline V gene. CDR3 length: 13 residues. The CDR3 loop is CASRTGEGNGYTF. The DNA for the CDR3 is TGTGCCAGCAGGACCGGGGAAGGGAATGGCTACACCTTC.

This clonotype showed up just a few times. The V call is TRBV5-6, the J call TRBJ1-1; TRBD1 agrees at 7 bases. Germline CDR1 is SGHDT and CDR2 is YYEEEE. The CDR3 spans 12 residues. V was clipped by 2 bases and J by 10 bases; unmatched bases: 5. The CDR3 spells CASSFQTGSAFF. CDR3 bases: TGTGCCAGCAGCTTCCAGACAGGGTCAGCTTTCTTT.

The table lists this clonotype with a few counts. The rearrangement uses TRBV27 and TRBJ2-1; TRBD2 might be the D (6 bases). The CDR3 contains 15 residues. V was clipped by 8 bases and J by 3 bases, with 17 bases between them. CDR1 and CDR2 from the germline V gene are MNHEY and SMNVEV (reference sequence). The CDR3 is CASASPGSGYNEQFF. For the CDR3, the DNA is TGTGCCAGCGCCTCCCCGGGTAGCGGCTACAATGAGCAGTTCTTC.